A selection of T cell receptor beta chains follows, all from one sample in a study of early T cells in non-severe SARS-CoV-2 infection. TCRdb recomputed calls from the 5' RACE reads with MiXCR, one row per CDR3 protein. The table includes about 110,000 distinct CDR3 sequences, more than 9.5% detected once. What was sequenced was whole blood. The receptor source for this set is an adult who was a healthcare worker with PCR-confirmed SARS-CoV-2 infection or an uninfected control (not recorded which). The CDR3 runs from the conserved cysteine through the conserved F or W. The D gene is left open where the match is weak. Part of the rows lack a size; the others show once, few, many or a class for expanded clones.

v_gene: TRBV28; j_gene: TRBJ1-1; d_gene: -; abundance: many; CDR3nt: TGTGCCAGCAGTTTAACCCAGGGATACACTGAAGCTTTCTTT; CDR3aa: CASSLTQGYTEAFF
v_gene: TRBV5-1; j_gene: TRBJ2-7; d_gene: -; abundance: many; CDR3nt: TGCGCCAGCACCGAGGACCCAACTGTCTACGAGCAGTACTTC; CDR3aa: CASTEDPTVYEQYF
v_gene: TRBV19; j_gene: TRBJ1-5; d_gene: -; abundance: -; CDR3nt: TGTGCCAGTATTGGAGGAGGAAAGCCCCAGCATTTT; CDR3aa: CASIGGGKPQHF
v_gene: TRBV28; j_gene: TRBJ1-3; d_gene: TRBD1; abundance: -; CDR3nt: TGTGCCAGCGTTGACAGGGGCTCTGGAAACACCATATATTTT; CDR3aa: CASVDRGSGNTIYF
v_gene: TRBV6-1; j_gene: TRBJ2-2; d_gene: TRBD2; abundance: many; CDR3nt: TGTGCCAGCAGTGAAGAAGCTAGCGGGACCGGGGAGCTGTTTTTT; CDR3aa: CASSEEASGTGELFF
v_gene: TRBV12-3/TRBV12-4; j_gene: TRBJ2-2; d_gene: TRBD2; abundance: many; CDR3nt: TGTGCCAGCAGACGGGAGGACACCGGGGAGCTGTTTTTT; CDR3aa: CASRREDTGELFF
v_gene: TRBV7-9; j_gene: TRBJ2-7; d_gene: TRBD1; abundance: few; CDR3nt: TGTGCCAGCAGCTCGGACAGGGGTCCCCACGGAAAGTACGAGCAGTACTTC; CDR3aa: CASSSDRGPHGKYEQYF
v_gene: TRBV28; j_gene: TRBJ2-7; d_gene: -; abundance: many; CDR3nt: TGTGCCAGCAGTTCCAGTTTCAGGGGTGCGGTCAGCGAGCAGTACTTC; CDR3aa: CASSSSFRGAVSEQYF
v_gene: TRBV6-2/TRBV6-3; j_gene: TRBJ2-4; d_gene: -; abundance: -; CDR3nt: TGTGCCAGCCGGACAGAATGGGGCATTCAGTACTTC; CDR3aa: CASRTEWGIQYF
v_gene: TRBV15; j_gene: TRBJ2-7; d_gene: -; abundance: few; CDR3nt: TGTGCCACCAGCAGGGACACTAGGAGCTCCTACGAGCAGTACTTC; CDR3aa: CATSRDTRSSYEQYF
v_gene: TRBV15; j_gene: TRBJ1-3; d_gene: TRBD1; abundance: few; CDR3nt: TGTGCCACGGGACAGGGGACAATCTCTGGAAACACCATATATTTT; CDR3aa: CATGQGTISGNTIYF
v_gene: TRBV11-3; j_gene: TRBJ1-1; d_gene: -; abundance: few; CDR3nt: TGTGCCAGCAGCTTAGACCCTTCCCCCGGTACTGAAGCTTTCTTT; CDR3aa: CASSLDPSPGTEAFF
v_gene: TRBV2; j_gene: TRBJ1-1; d_gene: -; abundance: once; CDR3nt: TGTGCCAGCAGTGCAGGTCCGGACACTGAAGCTTTCTTT; CDR3aa: CASSAGPDTEAFF
v_gene: TRBV29-1; j_gene: TRBJ2-7; d_gene: -; abundance: -; CDR3nt: TGCAGCGCCGGGATTTCCAACGAGCAGTACTTC; CDR3aa: CSAGISNEQYF
v_gene: TRBV19; j_gene: TRBJ1-5; d_gene: -; abundance: -; CDR3nt: TGTGCCAGTAGTGGGGATTGGTATCAGCCCCAGCATTTT; CDR3aa: CASSGDWYQPQHF
v_gene: TRBV5-4; j_gene: TRBJ1-1; d_gene: -; abundance: few; CDR3nt: TGTGCCAGCAGCTACGACAGCACAAACATGAACACTGAAGCTTTCTTT; CDR3aa: CASSYDSTNMNTEAFF
v_gene: TRBV30; j_gene: TRBJ2-2; d_gene: -; abundance: many; CDR3nt: TGTGCCTGGACCCGACACAACACCGGGGAGCTGTTTTTT; CDR3aa: CAWTRHNTGELFF